Below are 18 T cell receptor beta chains sequenced from a single sample in a study of T cells after yellow fever vaccination (dated by TCRdb to about 2019). Libraries were built with 5' RACE. Sequenced using an Illumina HiSeq 2500. The public sequencing data were trimmed at Q25 with fastp and processed into clonotypes with MiXCR by TCRdb, which kept only in-frame beta chains. Rows are unified per CDR3 protein, each entry keeping the most common DNA and genes. Within this sample are 200,000 to 300,000 distinct CDR3 sequences, with less than 7.5% of them counted one time only. The ten largest make up 1% to 1.2% of the sample. Sample treatment or condition, as interpreted from the label and publication: live attenuated yellow fever vaccine strain. The material sequenced was CD4+ T cells sorted from PBMCs, taken on the day of the yellow fever booster vaccination. The source is a man aged 30 to 39 who received the YFV17D yellow fever vaccine.

This clonotype was picked up many times. The chain links TRBV6-5 to TRBJ2-3, with 10 bases that match TRBD1. Germline lookup yields CDR1 MNHEY and CDR2 SVGAGI. The CDR3 sequence is 16 residues long. Unmatched junction bases numbered 8, after V lost 5 bases and J lost 3 bases. In DNA, the CDR3 is TGTGCCAGCAGTCCCTCCGGGACAGGGGCTACAGATACGCAGTATTTT. Translated: CASSPSGTGATDTQYF.

The rearrangement uses TRBV20-1 and TRBJ2-1; 7 bases agree with TRBD2. Germline V gene sequence: CDR1 DFQATT, CDR2 SNEGSKA (reference sequence). V gave up 0 bases and J gave up 5 bases; unmatched junction bases: 7. CDR3 length: 15 amino acids. As DNA, the CDR3 is TGCAGTGCTAGAGAGTGGGCTAGCGGCAACAATGAGCAGTTCTTC. Its protein product is CSAREWASGNNEQFF.

This clonotype has just a few counts. The chain links TRBV29-1 to TRBJ2-3; TRBD1 agrees at 7 bases. The CDR3 loop spans 13 amino acids. CDR1 is SQVTM and CDR2 is ANQGSEA in the germline V gene. The junction had 6 bases not matched to a gene; V was cut back by 6 bases and J by 3 bases. The CDR3 bases are TGCAGCGTGACAGGGCGGCAGACAGATACGCAGTATTTT. Protein product: CSVTGRQTDTQYF.

This chain links TRBV30 with TRBJ2-7, with D perhaps TRBD2 (6 bases). The CDR3 is made up of 14 amino acids. Per the germline V gene, CDR1 is GTSNPN and CDR2 is SVGIG (reference sequence). The ends were cut back, 0 bases at V and 3 bases at J, with 12 bases in the middle. CDR3 sequence (DNA): TGTGCCTGGAGTGTCGGGACTGTTCTCTACGAGCAGTACTTC. It translates to CAWSVGTVLYEQYF.

CDR3 sequence: CASSLVVGVMGQETQYF. CDR3 DNA sequence: TGTGCCAGCAGCTTAGTGGTCGGGGTCATGGGGCAAGAGACCCAGTACTTC. The rearrangement joins TRBV7-9 to TRBJ2-5, with a weak D call TRBD2 (5 bases). The V end lost 1 base, the J end lost 2 bases, and 17 bases lay between the germline ends. The CDR3 is 17 residues long. The germline V gene has CDR1 SEHNR and CDR2 FQNEAQ (reference sequence).

This clonotype occurred many times. This chain connects TRBV7-9 to TRBJ2-1; D perhaps matches TRBD2 (6 bases). The CDR3 runs to 12 residues. Germline values: CDR1 SEHNR, CDR2 FQNEAQ (reference sequence). V shed 5 bases and J shed 10 bases, with 12 bases lying between them. Here the CDR3 DNA reads TGTGCCAGCAGCAAGTCCCGGGAGGAGCAGTTCTTC. Its protein product is CASSKSREEQFF.

In this sample, this clonotype turned up many times. The chain uses TRBV5-1 and TRBJ2-1; 13 positions match TRBD2. Germline loops: CDR1 SGHRS, CDR2 YFSETQ. This CDR3 has 16 amino acids. V was pared by 1 base and J by 9 bases, with 7 bases of the junction left unmatched. CDR3 in amino acids: CASSLRTSGSWGEQFF. The CDR3 bases are TGCGCCAGCAGCTTGCGGACTAGCGGGAGCTGGGGTGAGCAGTTCTTC. Supplemented by reference TRBV5-1 and TRBJ2-1, the full variable domain reads KAGVTQTPRYLIKTRGQQVTLSCSPISGHRSVSWYQQTPGQGLQFLFEYFSETQRNKGNFPGRFSGRQFSNSRSEMNVSTLELGDSALYLCASSLRTSGSWGEQFFGPGTRLTVL.

The sample holds a few counts of this clonotype. The chain uses TRBV7-2 and TRBJ2-1; 9 nucleotides agree with TRBD2. The V and J ends lost 5 bases and 1 base, in that order; junction bases with no gene match: 3. Germline V gives CDR1 SGHTA, CDR2 FQGNSA. CDR3 size: 15 residues. CDR3: CASSRLAASYNEQFF. The DNA of the CDR3 is TGTGCCAGCAGCAGACTAGCGGCGTCCTACAATGAGCAGTTCTTC.

The V call is TRBV20-1, the J call TRBJ2-7, with D uncertain. V was shortened by 4 bases and J by 2 bases, with 12 bases between the two germline ends. This CDR3 contains 13 residues. CDR1 is DFQATT and CDR2 is SNEGSKA in the germline V gene (reference sequence). CDR3 amino acids: CSAIDGRPYEQYF. DNA of the CDR3: TGCAGTGCTATAGACGGACGACCCTACGAGCAGTACTTC.

This clonotype was recorded many times. The V call is TRBV24-1, the J call TRBJ2-1; 8 bases are shared with TRBD2. Germline CDR1 is KGHDR and CDR2 is SFDVKD. The CDR3 covers 19 residues. V lost 4 bases and J lost 0; bases outside the gene matches: 13. CDR3: CATSDSRASGSRSYNEQFF. The CDR3 DNA sequence: TGTGCCACCAGTGACTCCCGGGCTAGCGGGTCCCGCTCCTACAATGAGCAGTTCTTC.

This clonotype was counted at least ten times. This chain uses TRBV20-1 with TRBJ2-1; 7 nucleotides align to TRBD2. Germline V gives CDR1 DFQATT, CDR2 SNEGSKA (reference sequence). V gave up 1 base and J gave up 4 bases; unmatched junction bases: 4. This CDR3 contains 14 residues. The CDR3 region is CSARVPSGYNEQFF. The CDR3 region has the DNA TGCAGTGCTAGAGTCCCTAGCGGATACAATGAGCAGTTCTTC.

The CDR3 region is CASSITRTDTQYF. CDR3 nucleotide sequence: TGTGCCAGTAGTATTACCCGGACAGATACGCAGTATTTT. The chain recombines TRBV19 with TRBJ2-3, with D unresolved. V was clipped by 3 bases and J by 3 bases, with 7 bases between them. This CDR3 has 13 residues. CDR1 and CDR2 (germline): LNHDA, SQIVND (reference sequence).

Only a few counts were recorded for this clonotype. The chain couples TRBV5-1 to TRBJ2-5; D might be TRBD1 (5 bases). The CDR3 covers 17 residues. The germline V gene encodes CDR1 SGHRS and CDR2 YFSETQ. Trimming took 5 bases from V and 1 from J, leaving 21 bases between them. CDR3 in amino acids: CASRLGALDRTQETQYF. In DNA, the CDR3 is TGCGCCAGCAGGCTCGGAGCCCTAGACAGAACCCAAGAGACCCAGTACTTC.

In this sample, this clonotype turned up many times. The chain employs TRBV7-6 and TRBJ2-3; TRBD2 agrees at 7 bases. Germline V gene sequence: CDR1 SGHVS, CDR2 FNYEAQ. V was pared by 5 bases and J by 0 bases, with 8 bases of the junction left unmatched. This CDR3 is 16 amino acids long. The CDR3 sequence: CASSTRLAASTDTQYF. The CDR3 coding sequence is TGTGCCAGCAGCACCCGCCTAGCGGCTAGCACAGATACGCAGTATTTT.

The chain combines TRBV6-5 with TRBJ2-1; 8 bases agree with TRBD2. CDR3 length equals 13 residues. Germline V gene data show CDR1 as MNHEY and CDR2 as SVGAGI. The trim removed 2 bases at V and 9 bases at J, leaving 3 bases unmatched. CDR3 sequence reads: CASSYRTSGEQFF. CDR3 in DNA: TGTGCCAGCAGTTACCGAACTAGCGGTGAGCAGTTCTTC.

The CDR3 is CASSWTGGKRTDTQYF. In DNA, the CDR3 is TGTGCCAGCTCGTGGACAGGGGGAAAGAGAACAGATACGCAGTATTTT. The V gene is TRBV18, the J gene TRBJ2-3; 10 bases fit TRBD1. CDR3 length equals 16 residues. Germline V gene sequence: CDR1 KGHSH, CDR2 LQKENI. With 6 bases clipped from V and 3 bases from J, the junction kept 9 bases outside the gene matches.

This clonotype has at least ten counts. The chain combines TRBV5-1 with TRBJ2-3; D gene unclear. The CDR3 length is 14 residues. The germline V gene encodes CDR1 SGHRS and CDR2 YFSETQ. Deletions cut 1 base from V and 2 bases from J, with 8 bases between. The CDR3 DNA is TGCGCCAGCAGCTTGTACAGCCCCACAGATACGCAGTATTTT. Amino acids: CASSLYSPTDTQYF.

This clonotype was seen repeatedly, ten times or more. CDR3 sequence: CASSQEVWGEQFF. The DNA of the CDR3 is TGTGCCAGCAGCCAAGAAGTATGGGGTGAGCAGTTCTTC. The chain uses TRBV3-1 and TRBJ2-1; D remains unclear. V was shortened by 0 bases and J by 9 bases, with 9 bases between the two germline ends. Germline V gene data show CDR1 as LGHDT and CDR2 as YNNKEL (reference sequence). The CDR3 spans 13 residues.